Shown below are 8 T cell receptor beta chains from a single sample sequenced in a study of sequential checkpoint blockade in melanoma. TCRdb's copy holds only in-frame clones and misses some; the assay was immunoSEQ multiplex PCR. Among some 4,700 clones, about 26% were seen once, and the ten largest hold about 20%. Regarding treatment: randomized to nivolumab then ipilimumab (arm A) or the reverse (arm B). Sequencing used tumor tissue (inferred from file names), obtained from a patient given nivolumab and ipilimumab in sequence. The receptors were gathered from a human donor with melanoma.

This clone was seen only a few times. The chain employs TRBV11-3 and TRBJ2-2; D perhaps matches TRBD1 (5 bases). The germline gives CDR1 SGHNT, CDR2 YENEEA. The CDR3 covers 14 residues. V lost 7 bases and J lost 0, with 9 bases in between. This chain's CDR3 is CASKQETNTGELFF. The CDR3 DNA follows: TGTGCCAGCAAACAGGAGACGAACACCGGGGAGCTGTTTTTT.

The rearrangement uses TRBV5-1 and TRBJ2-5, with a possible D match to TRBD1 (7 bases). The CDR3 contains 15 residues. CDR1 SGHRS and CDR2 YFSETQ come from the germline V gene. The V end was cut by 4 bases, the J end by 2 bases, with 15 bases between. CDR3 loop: CASSHQGGLQETQYF. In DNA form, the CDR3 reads TGCGCCAGCAGCCACCAGGGGGGCCTACAAGAGACCCAGTACTTC.

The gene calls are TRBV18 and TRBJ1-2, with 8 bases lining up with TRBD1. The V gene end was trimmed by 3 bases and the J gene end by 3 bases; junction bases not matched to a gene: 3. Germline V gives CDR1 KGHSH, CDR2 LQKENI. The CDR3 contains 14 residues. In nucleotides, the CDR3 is TGTGCCAGCTCACCGACAGGGGACGACTATGGCTACACCTTC. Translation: CASSPTGDDYGYTF.

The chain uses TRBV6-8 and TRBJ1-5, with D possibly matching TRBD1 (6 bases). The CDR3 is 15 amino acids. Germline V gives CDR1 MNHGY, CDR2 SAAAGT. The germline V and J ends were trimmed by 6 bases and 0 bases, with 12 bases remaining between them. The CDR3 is CASRAGTNSNQPQHF. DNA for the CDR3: TGTGCCAGCAGAGCCGGGACAAATAGCAATCAGCCCCAGCATTTT.

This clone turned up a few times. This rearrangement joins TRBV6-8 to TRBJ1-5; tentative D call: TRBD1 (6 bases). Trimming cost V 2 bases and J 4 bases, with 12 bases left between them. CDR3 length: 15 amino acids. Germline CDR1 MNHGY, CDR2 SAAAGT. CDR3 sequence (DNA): TGTGCCAGCAGTTACGCTTTCGGACAGAATCAGCCCCAGCATTTT. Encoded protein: CASSYAFGQNQPQHF.

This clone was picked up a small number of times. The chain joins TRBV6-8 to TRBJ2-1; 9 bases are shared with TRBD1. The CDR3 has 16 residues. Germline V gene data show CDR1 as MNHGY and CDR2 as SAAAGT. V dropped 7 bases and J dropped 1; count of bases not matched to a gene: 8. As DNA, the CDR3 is TGTGCCAGCACCCCGGACAGGGGATGGTCCTACAATGAGCAGTTCTTC. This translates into CASTPDRGWSYNEQFF.

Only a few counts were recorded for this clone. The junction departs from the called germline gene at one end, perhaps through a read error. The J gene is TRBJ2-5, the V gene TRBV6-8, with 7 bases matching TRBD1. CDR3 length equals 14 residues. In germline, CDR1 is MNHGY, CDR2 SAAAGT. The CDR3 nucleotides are TGTGCCATCAGTGTTGGGCAGGGGGTCGAGACCCAGTACTTC. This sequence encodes CAISVGQGVETQYF.

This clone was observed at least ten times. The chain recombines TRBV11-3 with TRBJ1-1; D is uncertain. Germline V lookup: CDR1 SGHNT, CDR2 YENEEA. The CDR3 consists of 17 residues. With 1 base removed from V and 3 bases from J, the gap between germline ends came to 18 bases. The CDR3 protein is CASSLGGRSTEDTEAFF. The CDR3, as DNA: TGTGCCAGCAGCTTAGGAGGCAGAAGTACCGAGGACACTGAAGCTTTCTTT.